Below, 17 T cell receptor beta chains from the same sample are listed, as sequenced in a study of graft-versus-host responses after intestinal transplantation. These receptors lack a known antigen. TCRdb keeps only in-frame clones here, not all; method: immunoSEQ multiplex PCR. The sample has some 79,000 clones, about 88% seen once. The specimen was unstimulated CD4+ T cells sorted from spleen or lymph node cells, collected before intestinal transplant. These receptors originate from a human donor who received an intestinal transplant.

This clone was observed a few times. V usage is TRBV6-6 and J usage is TRBJ1-2; D is uncertain. Trimming stripped 5 bases from V and 4 bases from J, with 14 bases between. The germline gives CDR1 MNHNY, CDR2 SVGAGI (reference sequence). CDR3 length equals 14 residues. The CDR3 is CASSTPNGLYGYTF. Here the CDR3 DNA reads TGTGCCAGCAGTACGCCTAATGGACTCTATGGCTACACCTTC.

The chain joins TRBV27 to TRBJ2-7; D is perhaps TRBD2 (7 bases). V shed 2 bases and J shed 0 bases, with 11 bases lying between them. CDR1 MNHEY and CDR2 SMNVEV come from the germline V gene (reference sequence). CDR3 length: 15 residues. The CDR3: CASSLRGGSSYEQYF. CDR3 bases: TGTGCCAGCAGTTTAAGGGGGGGATCCTCCTACGAGCAGTACTTC.

V usage is TRBV27 and J usage is TRBJ1-2; weak D call: TRBD1 (6 bases). Germline V lookup: CDR1 MNHEY, CDR2 SMNVEV (reference sequence). Trimming removed 5 bases at V and 4 bases at J, with 14 bases between. CDR3 length equals 14 residues. CDR3 region: CASSNRERGYGYTF. For the CDR3, the DNA is TGTGCCAGCAGTAACAGGGAACGTGGCTATGGCTACACCTTC.

This chain links TRBV6-1 with TRBJ2-7, with TRBD2 as a possible D gene (6 bases). Looked up from germline, CDR1 is MNHNS and CDR2 is SASEGT. The CDR3 has 13 amino acids. Trimming removed 1 base from V and 6 bases from J, with 10 bases in between. The CDR3 DNA is TGTGCCAGCAGTGAAGGGGGACTGATCGAGCAGTACTTC. It codes for CASSEGGLIEQYF.

The V call is TRBV10-3, the J call TRBJ1-5; D is undetermined. The CDR3 spans 14 residues. Germline values: CDR1 ENHRY, CDR2 SYGVKD. With 2 bases removed from V and 5 bases from J, the gap between germline ends came to 10 bases. The DNA of the CDR3 is TGTGCCATCAGTGAGGATCCGGGTGATCAGCCCCAGCATTTT. This codes for CAISEDPGDQPQHF.

The chain joins TRBV6-5 to TRBJ1-3, with D unresolved. This CDR3 is built from 16 residues. The germline gives CDR1 MNHEY, CDR2 SVGAGI. V shed 0 bases and J shed 0 bases, with 9 bases lying between them. DNA for the CDR3: TGTGCCAGCAGTTACTCTAGCCCCCCCTCTGGAAACACCATATATTTT. It is translated as CASSYSSPPSGNTIYF.

The chain uses TRBV6-5 and TRBJ1-1; 7 positions agree with TRBD1. This CDR3 comprises 15 residues. V lost 2 bases, J lost 3 bases, and 6 bases stayed unmatched. Germline CDR1 MNHEY, CDR2 SVGAGI. The CDR3 DNA follows: TGTGCCAGCAGTTACGCCTACAGGGGAGACACTGAAGCTTTCTTT. This codes for CASSYAYRGDTEAFF.

The genes are TRBV27 and TRBJ2-3, with TRBD2 matching over 12 bases. The CDR3 loop spans 18 amino acids. CDR1 is MNHEY, CDR2 SMNVEV, per germline (reference sequence). Unmatched junction bases numbered 15, after V lost 4 bases and J lost 7 bases. This chain's CDR3 is CASSSRLAGAAQLNTQYF. The CDR3 DNA sequence: TGTGCCAGCAGTTCCAGACTAGCGGGAGCAGCTCAACTGAATACGCAGTATTTT.

The chain couples TRBV28 to TRBJ2-5, with 9 positions matching TRBD1. Per the germline V gene, CDR1 is MDHEN and CDR2 is SYDVKM. The ends lost 6 bases at V and 2 bases at J; junction bases unmatched: 7. CDR3 length: 15 residues. CDR3 loop: CASRPGDRVQETQYF. CDR3 bases: TGTGCCAGCAGACCGGGGGACAGGGTACAAGAGACCCAGTACTTC.

The chain recombines TRBV30 with TRBJ2-5; no definite D call. Germline-derived CDR1 and CDR2 are GTSNPN and SVGIG (reference sequence). Trimming cost V 1 base and J 3 bases, with 3 bases left between them. The CDR3 covers 11 residues. CDR3 in DNA: TGTGCCTGGAGTGCCAAAGAGACCCAGTACTTC. Translation gives CAWSAKETQYF. The complete variable domain, with remaining parts taken from reference TRBV30 and TRBJ2-5, reads SQTIHQWPATLVQPVGSPLSLECTVEGTSNPNLYWYRQAAGRGLQLLFYSVGIGQISSEVPQNLSASRPQDRQFILSSKKLLLSDSGFYLCAWSAKETQYFGPGTRLLVL.

The V call is TRBV11-2, the J call TRBJ1-2; D is ambiguous. The CDR3 covers 14 residues. Germline V gene lookup returns CDR1 SGHAT and CDR2 FQNNGV. The V end lost 4 bases, the J end lost 2 bases, and 11 bases lay between the germline ends. CDR3 loop: CASSWGPGNYGYTF. The DNA of the CDR3 is TGTGCCAGCAGCTGGGGTCCGGGAAACTATGGCTACACCTTC.

This chain links TRBV19 with TRBJ1-1, with D perhaps matching TRBD1 (5 bases). The CDR3 consists of 14 residues. The V gene's germline CDR1 is LNHDA and CDR2 SQIVND (reference sequence). V shed 3 bases and J shed 6 bases, with 14 bases lying between them. The CDR3 bases are TGTGCCAGTAGTATCGGGGGGACGGCCTCTGAAGCTTTCTTT. This sequence encodes CASSIGGTASEAFF.

The chain combines TRBV11-2 with TRBJ2-3, with TRBD2 matching over 12 bases. CDR1 and CDR2 from the germline V gene are SGHAT and FQNNGV. Losses at the gene ends were 3 bases for V and 4 bases for J; bases not matched to a gene: 11. The CDR3 has 18 residues. CDR3 region: CASSFRALAGGGADTQYF. CDR3 DNA: TGTGCCAGCAGCTTTCGTGCCCTAGCGGGAGGGGGGGCAGATACGCAGTATTTT.

The V call is TRBV6-1, the J call TRBJ2-5; D is possibly TRBD2 (6 bases). CDR3 size: 15 residues. The germline CDR1 and CDR2 sequences are MNHNS and SASEGT. V was trimmed by 7 bases and J by 4 bases, leaving 19 bases between them. The DNA for the CDR3 is TGTGCCAGCACGGGATGGGGGAGGCCCGGAGAGACCCAGTACTTC. The encoded protein is CASTGWGRPGETQYF.

The chain is built from TRBV6-5 and TRBJ2-5; perhaps TRBD2 as D (5 bases). The germline gives CDR1 MNHEY, CDR2 SVGAGI. V lost 0 bases and J lost 4, with 9 bases in between. This CDR3 spans 14 amino acids. The CDR3 reads CASSYSLGRETQYF. CDR3 sequence (DNA): TGTGCCAGCAGTTACTCACTAGGGCGAGAGACCCAGTACTTC.

This clone was counted a single time. At one end the junction does not follow the germline gene, possibly because of a read error. This rearrangement joins TRBV27 to TRBJ2-1, with 7 bases that match TRBD2. The germline CDR1 and CDR2 sequences are MNHEY and SMNVEV (reference sequence). CDR3 length equals 16 residues. This chain's CDR3 is CASSLWGGSSYNEQFF. The CDR3 DNA sequence: TGTGCCAGCAGCTTATGGGGAGGGAGCTCCTACAATGAGCAGTTCTTC.

The V gene is TRBV13, the J gene TRBJ1-2; D ambiguous. Germline V CDR1 and CDR2: PRHDT, FYEKMQ (reference sequence). The CDR3 is 14 residues long. V lost 1 base and J 2 bases, leaving 8 bases between the germline ends. The CDR3 spells CASSLAYGNYGYTF. The CDR3 nucleotides read TGTGCCAGCAGCTTAGCGTACGGGAACTATGGCTACACCTTC.